This TCR beta chain was recovered during a study of T-cell reconstitution after alpha-beta-depleted transplantation in children. Study-wide points: After transplant, high TCRbeta diversity at day 60 in some patients arose from surviving recipient T cells and thymic progenitors. Reportedly, roughly two months post-transplant, alpha-beta T cells arose from several hundred expanded graft clones. Newly produced T cells mostly provided counts and TCRbeta diversity after one year, as hyperexpanded clones declined.

This clonotype was seen many times. The antigen remains undetermined. Unique molecular identifiers tagged the TCRbeta library. MiXCR was run by TCRdb on the PCR reads, yielding one entry per CDR3 protein. Here the sample spans about 260,000 distinct CDR3 sequences, more than 9% being singletons. V was pared by 6 bases and J by 2 bases, with 7 bases between. The CDR3 contains 13 residues. The chain is built from TRBV12-3 or TRBV12-4 and TRBJ2-2; D remains unclear. The TCR was taken from a male patient aged 2 to 9 who had a stem cell transplant for chronic granulomatous disease, so the T cells may come from the graft donor. Specimen: peripheral blood, collected 180 days after TCRalphabeta/CD19-depleted stem cell transplant. The CDR3: CASSQLNTGELFF. In DNA, the CDR3 is TGTGCCAGCAGCCAACTCAACACCGGGGAGCTGTTTTTT.